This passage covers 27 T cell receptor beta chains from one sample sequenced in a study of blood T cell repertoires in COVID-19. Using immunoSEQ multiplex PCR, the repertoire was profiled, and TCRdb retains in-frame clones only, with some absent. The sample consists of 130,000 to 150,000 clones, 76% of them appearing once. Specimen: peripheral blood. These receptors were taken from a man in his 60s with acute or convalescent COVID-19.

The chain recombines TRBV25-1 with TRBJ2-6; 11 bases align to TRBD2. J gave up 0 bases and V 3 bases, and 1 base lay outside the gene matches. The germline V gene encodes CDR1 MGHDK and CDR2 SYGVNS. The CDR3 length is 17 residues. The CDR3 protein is CASSETSGASGANVLTF. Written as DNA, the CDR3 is TGTGCCAGCAGTGAGACTAGCGGGGCCTCTGGGGCCAACGTCCTGACTTTC.

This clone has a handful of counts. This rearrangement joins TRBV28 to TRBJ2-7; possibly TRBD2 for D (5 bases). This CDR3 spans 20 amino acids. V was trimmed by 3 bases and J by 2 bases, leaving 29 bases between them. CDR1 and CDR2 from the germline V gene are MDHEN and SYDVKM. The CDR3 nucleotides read TGTGCCAGCAGTTTCCCTACTAGTTTAAGAGACAAGGATTCGACCTACGAGCAGTACTTC. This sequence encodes CASSFPTSLRDKDSTYEQYF.

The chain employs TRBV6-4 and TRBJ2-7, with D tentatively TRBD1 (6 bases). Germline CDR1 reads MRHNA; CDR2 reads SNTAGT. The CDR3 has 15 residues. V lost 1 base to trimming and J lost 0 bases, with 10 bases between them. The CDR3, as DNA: TGTGCCAGCAGTGACTACAGGGCCAGCTCCTACGAGCAGTACTTC. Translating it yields CASSDYRASSYEQYF.

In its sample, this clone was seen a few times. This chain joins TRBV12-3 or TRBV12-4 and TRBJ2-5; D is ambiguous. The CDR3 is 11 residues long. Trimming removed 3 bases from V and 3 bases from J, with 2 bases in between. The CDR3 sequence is CASSFKETQYF. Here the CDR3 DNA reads TGTGCCAGCAGTTTTAAAGAGACCCAGTACTTC.

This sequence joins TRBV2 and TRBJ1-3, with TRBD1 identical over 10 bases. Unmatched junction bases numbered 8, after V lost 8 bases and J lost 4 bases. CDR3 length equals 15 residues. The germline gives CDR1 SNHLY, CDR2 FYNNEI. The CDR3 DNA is TGTGCCAGCTTGGAGACAGGGGGCTCGGGAAACACCATATATTTT. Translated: CASLETGGSGNTIYF.

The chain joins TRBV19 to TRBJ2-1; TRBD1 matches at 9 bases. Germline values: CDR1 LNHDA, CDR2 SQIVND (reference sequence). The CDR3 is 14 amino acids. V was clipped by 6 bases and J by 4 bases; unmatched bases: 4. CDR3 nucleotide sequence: TGTGCCAGTAGCGGGACAGGGACATACAATGAGCAGTTCTTC. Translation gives CASSGTGTYNEQFF.

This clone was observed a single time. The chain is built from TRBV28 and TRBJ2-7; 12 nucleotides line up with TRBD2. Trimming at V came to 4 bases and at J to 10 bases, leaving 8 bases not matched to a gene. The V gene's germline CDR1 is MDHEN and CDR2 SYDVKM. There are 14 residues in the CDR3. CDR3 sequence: CASSWTSGTHKQYF. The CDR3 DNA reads TGTGCCAGCAGTTGGACTAGCGGGACTCACAAACAGTACTTC.

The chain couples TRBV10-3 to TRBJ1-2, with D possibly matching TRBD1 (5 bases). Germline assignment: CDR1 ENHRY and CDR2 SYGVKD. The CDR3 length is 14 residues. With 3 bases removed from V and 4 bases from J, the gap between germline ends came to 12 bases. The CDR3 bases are TGTGCCATCAGTGATTCCGACAGAACCTATGGCTACACCTTC. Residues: CAISDSDRTYGYTF.

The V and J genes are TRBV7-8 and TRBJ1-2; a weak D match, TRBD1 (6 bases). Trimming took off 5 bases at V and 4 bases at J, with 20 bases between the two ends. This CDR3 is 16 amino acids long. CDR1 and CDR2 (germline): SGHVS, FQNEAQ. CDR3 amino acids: CASSIEGHSVSYGYTF. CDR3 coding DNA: TGTGCCAGCAGCATAGAGGGACACTCCGTCTCCTATGGCTACACCTTC.

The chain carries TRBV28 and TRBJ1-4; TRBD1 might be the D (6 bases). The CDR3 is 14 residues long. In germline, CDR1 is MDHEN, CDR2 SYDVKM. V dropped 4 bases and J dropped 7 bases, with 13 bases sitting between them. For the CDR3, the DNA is TGTGCCAGCAGTTCCAGGGGCGTTGGTGAAAAACTGTTTTTT. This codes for CASSSRGVGEKLFF.

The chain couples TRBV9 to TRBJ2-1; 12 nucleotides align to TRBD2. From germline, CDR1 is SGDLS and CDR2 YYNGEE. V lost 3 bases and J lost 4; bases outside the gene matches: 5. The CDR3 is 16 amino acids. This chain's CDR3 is CASSAWTSGTYNEQFF. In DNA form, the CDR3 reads TGTGCCAGCAGCGCCTGGACTAGCGGGACTTACAATGAGCAGTTCTTC. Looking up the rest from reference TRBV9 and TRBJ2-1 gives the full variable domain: DSGVTQTPKHLITATGQRVTLRCSPRSGDLSVYWYQQSLDQGLQFLIQYYNGEERAKGNILERFSAQQFPDLHSELNLSSLELGDSALYFCASSAWTSGTYNEQFFGPGTRLTVL.

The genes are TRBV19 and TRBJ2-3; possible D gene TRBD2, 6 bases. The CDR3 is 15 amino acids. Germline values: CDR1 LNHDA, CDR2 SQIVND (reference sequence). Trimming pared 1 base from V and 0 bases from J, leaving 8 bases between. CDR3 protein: CASSIAGDSTDTQYF. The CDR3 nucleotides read TGTGCCAGTAGTATAGCGGGGGACAGCACAGATACGCAGTATTTT. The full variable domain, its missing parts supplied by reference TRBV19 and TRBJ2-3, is DGGITQSPKYLFRKEGQNVTLSCEQNLNHDAMYWYRQDPGQGLRLIYYSQIVNDFQKGDIAEGYSVSREKKESFPLTVTSAQKNPTAFYLCASSIAGDSTDTQYFGPGTRLTVL.

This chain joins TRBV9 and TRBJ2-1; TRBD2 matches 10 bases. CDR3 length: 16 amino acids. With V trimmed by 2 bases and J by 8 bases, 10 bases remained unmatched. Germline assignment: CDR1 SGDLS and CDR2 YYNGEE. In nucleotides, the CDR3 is TGTGCCAGCAGCGTCATCGGGCTAGCGGGAGCCGATGAGCAGTTCTTC. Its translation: CASSVIGLAGADEQFF.

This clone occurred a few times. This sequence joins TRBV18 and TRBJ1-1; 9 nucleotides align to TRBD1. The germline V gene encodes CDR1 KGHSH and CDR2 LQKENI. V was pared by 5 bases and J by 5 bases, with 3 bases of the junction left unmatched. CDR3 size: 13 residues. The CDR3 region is CASSGTGRTEAFF. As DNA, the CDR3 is TGTGCCAGCTCAGGGACAGGGAGGACTGAAGCTTTCTTT. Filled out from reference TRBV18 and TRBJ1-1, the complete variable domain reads NAGVMQNPRHLVRRRGQEARLRCSPMKGHSHVYWYRQLPEEGLKFMVYLQKENIIDESGMPKERFSAEFPKEGPSILRIQQVVRGDSAAYFCASSGTGRTEAFFGQGTRLTVV.

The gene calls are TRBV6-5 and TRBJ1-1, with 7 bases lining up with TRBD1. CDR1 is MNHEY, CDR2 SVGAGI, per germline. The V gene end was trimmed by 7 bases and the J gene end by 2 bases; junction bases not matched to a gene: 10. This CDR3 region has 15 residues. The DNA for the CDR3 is TGTGCCAGCAACACCGGGACAGTAGCAAACACTGAAGCTTTCTTT. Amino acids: CASNTGTVANTEAFF.

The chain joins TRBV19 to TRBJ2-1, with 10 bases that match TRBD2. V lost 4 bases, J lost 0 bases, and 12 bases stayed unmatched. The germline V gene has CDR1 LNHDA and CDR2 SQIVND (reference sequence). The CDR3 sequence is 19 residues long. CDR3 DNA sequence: TGTGCCAGTAGTAAGGGACTAGCGCAACCCTTGAGCTCCTACAATGAGCAGTTCTTC. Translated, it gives CASSKGLAQPLSSYNEQFF.

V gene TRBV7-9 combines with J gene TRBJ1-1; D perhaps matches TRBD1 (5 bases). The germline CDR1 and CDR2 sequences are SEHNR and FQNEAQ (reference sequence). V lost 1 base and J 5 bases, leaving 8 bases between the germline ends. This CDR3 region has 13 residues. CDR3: CASSLEGVTEAFF. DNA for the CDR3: TGTGCCAGCAGCTTAGAAGGGGTGACTGAAGCTTTCTTT.

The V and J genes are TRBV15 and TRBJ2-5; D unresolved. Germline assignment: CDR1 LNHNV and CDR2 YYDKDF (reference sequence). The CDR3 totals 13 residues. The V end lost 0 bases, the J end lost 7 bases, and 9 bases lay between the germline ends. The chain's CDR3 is CATSRDPLGTQYF. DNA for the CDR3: TGTGCCACCAGCAGAGATCCTCTAGGGACCCAGTACTTC. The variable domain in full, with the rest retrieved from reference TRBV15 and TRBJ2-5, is DAMVIQNPRYQVTQFGKPVTLSCSQTLNHNVMYWYQQKSSQAPKLLFHYYDKDFNNEADTPDNFQSRRPNTSFCFLDIRSPGLGDTAMYLCATSRDPLGTQYFGPGTRLLVL.

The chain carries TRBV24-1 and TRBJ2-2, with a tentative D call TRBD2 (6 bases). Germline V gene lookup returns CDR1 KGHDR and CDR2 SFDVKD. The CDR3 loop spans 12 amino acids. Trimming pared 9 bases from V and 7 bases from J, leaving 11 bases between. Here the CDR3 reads CATAREFGELFF. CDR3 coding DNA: TGTGCCACCGCTCGGGAGTTCGGGGAGCTGTTTTTT.

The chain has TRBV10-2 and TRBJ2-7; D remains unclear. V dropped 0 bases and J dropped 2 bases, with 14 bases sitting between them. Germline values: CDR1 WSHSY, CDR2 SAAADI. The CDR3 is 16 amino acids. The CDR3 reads CASSESLTNGAYEQYF. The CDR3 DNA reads TGCGCCAGCAGTGAGTCCCTGACAAACGGTGCCTACGAGCAGTACTTC.

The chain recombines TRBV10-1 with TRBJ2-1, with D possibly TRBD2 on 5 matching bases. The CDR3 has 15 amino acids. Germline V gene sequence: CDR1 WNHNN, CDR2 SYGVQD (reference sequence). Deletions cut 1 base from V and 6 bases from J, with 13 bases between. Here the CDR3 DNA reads TGCGCCAGCAGTGAGTATAGGACTCAAGGCAATGAGCAGTTCTTC. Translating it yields CASSEYRTQGNEQFF.

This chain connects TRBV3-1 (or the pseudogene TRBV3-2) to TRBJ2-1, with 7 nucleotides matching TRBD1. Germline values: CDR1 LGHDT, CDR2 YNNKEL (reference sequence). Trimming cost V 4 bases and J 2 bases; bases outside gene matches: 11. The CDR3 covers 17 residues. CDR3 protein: CASSPSPGQSTYNEQFF. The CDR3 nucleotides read TGTGCCAGCAGCCCAAGCCCGGGACAGAGTACCTACAATGAGCAGTTCTTC.

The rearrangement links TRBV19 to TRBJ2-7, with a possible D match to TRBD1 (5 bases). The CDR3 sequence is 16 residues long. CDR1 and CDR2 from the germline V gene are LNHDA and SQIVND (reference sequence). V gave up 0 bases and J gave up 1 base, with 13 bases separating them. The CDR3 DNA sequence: TGTGCCAGTAGTATAGATTACCAGGGCACTTCCTACGAGCAGTACTTC. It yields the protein CASSIDYQGTSYEQYF.

The CDR3 nucleotides read TGTGCCAGCAGCCCGTTAGGACTAGCGGGAGGGGACGAGCAGTACTTC. Its translation is CASSPLGLAGGDEQYF. J is TRBJ2-7 and V is TRBV11-2; 15 bases fit TRBD2. CDR3 length: 16 amino acids. The germline V gene has CDR1 SGHAT and CDR2 FQNNGV. Unmatched junction bases numbered 7, after V lost 5 bases and J lost 5 bases.

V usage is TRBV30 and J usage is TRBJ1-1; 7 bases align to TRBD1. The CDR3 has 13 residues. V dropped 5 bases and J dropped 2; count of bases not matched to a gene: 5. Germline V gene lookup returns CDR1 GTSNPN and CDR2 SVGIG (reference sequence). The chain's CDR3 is CAWHRGRNTEAFF. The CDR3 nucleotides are TGTGCCTGGCACAGGGGCAGAAACACTGAAGCTTTCTTT. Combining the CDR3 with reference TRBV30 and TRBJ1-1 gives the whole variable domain SQTIHQWPATLVQPVGSPLSLECTVEGTSNPNLYWYRQAAGRGLQLLFYSVGIGQISSEVPQNLSASRPQDRQFILSSKKLLLSDSGFYLCAWHRGRNTEAFFGQGTRLTVV.

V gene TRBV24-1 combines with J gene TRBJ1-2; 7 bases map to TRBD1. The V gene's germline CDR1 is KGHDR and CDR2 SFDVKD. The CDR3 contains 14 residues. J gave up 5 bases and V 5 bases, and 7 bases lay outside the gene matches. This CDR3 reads CATSGTTGEYGYTF. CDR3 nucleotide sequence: TGTGCCACCAGTGGAACTACAGGGGAGTATGGCTACACCTTC.

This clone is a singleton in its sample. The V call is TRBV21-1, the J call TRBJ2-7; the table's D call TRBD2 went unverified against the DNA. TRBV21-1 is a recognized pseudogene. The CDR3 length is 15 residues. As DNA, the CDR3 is TGTGCCAGCAGCTCTTGGACGGGGAGGATTCTCGAGCAGTACTTC. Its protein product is CASSSWTGRILEQYF.